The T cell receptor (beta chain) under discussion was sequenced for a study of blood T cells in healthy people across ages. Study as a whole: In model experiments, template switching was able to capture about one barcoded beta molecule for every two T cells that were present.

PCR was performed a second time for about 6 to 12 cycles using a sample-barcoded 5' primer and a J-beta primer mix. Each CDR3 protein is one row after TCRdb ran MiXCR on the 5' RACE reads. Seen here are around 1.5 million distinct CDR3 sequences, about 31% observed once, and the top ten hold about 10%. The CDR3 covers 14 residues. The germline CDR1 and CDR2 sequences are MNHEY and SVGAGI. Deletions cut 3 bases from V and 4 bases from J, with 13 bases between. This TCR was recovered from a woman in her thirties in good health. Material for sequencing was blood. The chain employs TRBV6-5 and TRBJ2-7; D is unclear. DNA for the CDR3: TGTGCCAGCAGTTATCGGCTGGGTCTATACGAGCAGTACTTC. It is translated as CASSYRLGLYEQYF.